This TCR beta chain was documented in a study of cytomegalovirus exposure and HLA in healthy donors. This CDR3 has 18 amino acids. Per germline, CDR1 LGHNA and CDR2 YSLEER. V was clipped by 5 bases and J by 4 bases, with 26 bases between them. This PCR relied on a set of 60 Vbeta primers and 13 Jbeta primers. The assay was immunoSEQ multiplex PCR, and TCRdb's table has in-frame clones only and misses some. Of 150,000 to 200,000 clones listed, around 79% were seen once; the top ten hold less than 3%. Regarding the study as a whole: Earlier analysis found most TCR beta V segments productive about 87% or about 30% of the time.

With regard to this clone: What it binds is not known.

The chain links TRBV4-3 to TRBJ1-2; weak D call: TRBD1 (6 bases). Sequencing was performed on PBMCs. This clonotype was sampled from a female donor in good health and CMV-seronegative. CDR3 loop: CASSSGLGAGGLGYGYTF. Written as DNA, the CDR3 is TGCGCCAGCAGCAGCGGCCTTGGGGCTGGGGGCCTCGGCTATGGCTACACCTTC.